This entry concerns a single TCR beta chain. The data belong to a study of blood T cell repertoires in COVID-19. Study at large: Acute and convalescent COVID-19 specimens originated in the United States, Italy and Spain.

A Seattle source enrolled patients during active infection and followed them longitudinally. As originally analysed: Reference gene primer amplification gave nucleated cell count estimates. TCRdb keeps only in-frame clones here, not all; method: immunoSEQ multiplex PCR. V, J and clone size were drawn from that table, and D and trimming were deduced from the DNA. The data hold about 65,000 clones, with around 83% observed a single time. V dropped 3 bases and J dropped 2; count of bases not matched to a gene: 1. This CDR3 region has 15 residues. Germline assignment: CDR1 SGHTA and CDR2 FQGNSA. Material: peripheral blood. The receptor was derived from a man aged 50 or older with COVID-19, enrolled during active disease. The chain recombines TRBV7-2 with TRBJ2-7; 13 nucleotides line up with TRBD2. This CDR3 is CASSLGTSGTYEQYF. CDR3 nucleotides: TGTGCCAGCAGCTTGGGGACTAGCGGGACCTACGAGCAGTACTTC.